These 3 T cell receptor beta chains share one sample of origin, sequenced in a study of blood T cells in healthy people across ages. Primers used in a second PCR of about 7 to 12 cycles were a sample-barcoded 5' primer and a J-beta primer mix. TCRdb reprocessed the 5' RACE reads via MiXCR and lists one record per CDR3 protein. The sample contains 1.8 million or so distinct CDR3 sequences, around 40% of which appear only once. Sequenced input: blood. The receptors derive from a human donor in good health.

The genes are TRBV20-1 and TRBJ1-2; no clear D. The CDR3 runs 14 residues. CDR1 and CDR2 (germline): DFQATT, SNEGSKA (reference sequence). The germline V and J ends were trimmed by 3 bases and 5 bases, with 16 bases remaining between them. The CDR3 reads CSARYKGSLYGYTF. CDR3 nucleotide sequence: TGCAGTGCTAGGTACAAGGGTAGCCTATATGGCTACACCTTC.

This clonotype was picked up one time. This rearrangement joins TRBV30 to TRBJ1-1; 7 bases line up with TRBD1. The ends lost 4 bases at V and 4 bases at J; junction bases unmatched: 3. CDR1 GTSNPN and CDR2 SVGIG come from the germline V gene (reference sequence). The CDR3 totals 12 residues. In nucleotides, the CDR3 is TGTGCCTGGAACAGGGGAGGCACTGAAGCTTTCTTT. Its translation is CAWNRGGTEAFF.

This clonotype was found a few times. The chain recombines TRBV29-1 with TRBJ2-3; a weak D match, TRBD1 (7 bases). The CDR3 has 14 residues. The germline V gene has CDR1 SQVTM and CDR2 ANQGSEA. Trimming took 8 bases from V and 4 from J, leaving 19 bases between them. CDR3 residues: CSIANRGGADTQYF. The CDR3, as DNA: TGCAGCATTGCCAACAGGGGAGGCGCAGATACGCAGTATTTT.